This passage covers 22 T cell receptor beta chains from one sample sequenced in a study of cytomegalovirus exposure and HLA in healthy donors. With 60 Vbeta and 13 Jbeta primers, the PCR was carried out. TCRdb keeps only in-frame clones here, not all; method: immunoSEQ multiplex PCR. The sample has 55,000 to 80,000 clones, approximately 81% seen once. Sequenced: PBMCs. Every receptor here comes from a woman aged 30 to 39 in good health and CMV-seronegative.

The chain couples TRBV7-2 to TRBJ1-2; maybe TRBD1 (6 bases). Germline V gene lookup returns CDR1 SGHTA and CDR2 FQGNSA. The CDR3 sequence is 16 residues long. Trimming left V 2 bases short and J 7 bases short, with 20 bases between. Here the CDR3 reads CASSLMSWGGLSGYTF. The CDR3 nucleotides are TGTGCCAGCAGCTTAATGAGCTGGGGGGGGCTCAGTGGCTACACCTTC. Complete variable domain (other parts from reference TRBV7-2 and TRBJ1-2): GAGVSQSPSNKVTEKGKDVELRCDPISGHTALYWYRQSLGQGLEFLIYFQGNSAPDKSGLPSDRFSAERTGGSVSTLTIQRTQQEDSAVYLCASSLMSWGGLSGYTFGSGTRLTVV.

V and J are TRBV11-2 and TRBJ2-5; D not resolved. The V and J ends lost 1 base and 5 bases respectively, with 14 bases between them. The germline gives CDR1 SGHAT, CDR2 FQNNGV. The CDR3 is 15 amino acids. CDR3 sequence: CASSLVVGSWETQYF. The CDR3 DNA follows: TGTGCCAGCAGCTTAGTAGTCGGGTCGTGGGAGACCCAGTACTTC. Variable domain in full (rest from reference TRBV11-2 and TRBJ2-5): EAGVAQSPRYKIIEKRQSVAFWCNPISGHATLYWYQQILGQGPKLLIQFQNNGVVDDSQLPKDRFSAERLKGVDSTLKIQPAKLEDSAVYLCASSLVVGSWETQYFGPGTRLLVL.

The chain couples TRBV6-5 to TRBJ1-2; perhaps TRBD1 as D (5 bases). V was shortened by 6 bases and J by 4 bases, with 12 bases between the two germline ends. This CDR3 contains 13 residues. Per germline, CDR1 MNHEY and CDR2 SVGAGI. CDR3 sequence reads: CASRTDSPYGYTF. The CDR3 nucleotides are TGTGCCAGCAGAACCGACAGTCCCTATGGCTACACCTTC.

The chain uses TRBV14 and TRBJ1-2, with a weak D call TRBD1 (5 bases). Germline V gene lookup returns CDR1 SGHDN and CDR2 FVKESK. CDR3 length equals 14 residues. Trimming left V 0 bases short and J 7 bases short, with 12 bases between. The CDR3 region is CASSQELAGSGYTF. In DNA form, the CDR3 reads TGTGCCAGCAGCCAAGAGTTGGCAGGGTCTGGCTACACCTTC.

This chain connects TRBV11-2 to TRBJ2-5, with 9 bases aligning to TRBD1. The germline gives CDR1 SGHAT, CDR2 FQNNGV. The CDR3 runs to 19 residues. V trimming: 5 bases; J trimming: 4 bases; junction bases outside the gene matches: 20. The CDR3 region is CASSPAPGQGRFLLETQYF. In nucleotides, the CDR3 is TGTGCCAGCAGCCCCGCGCCGGGACAGGGAAGATTTTTGCTAGAGACCCAGTACTTC.

This clone was found once. The chain has TRBV5-4 and TRBJ2-1, with TRBD2 matching 11 bases. CDR3 size: 17 residues. The germline CDR1 and CDR2 sequences are SGHNT and YYREEE (reference sequence). The ends lost 0 bases at V and 7 bases at J; junction bases unmatched: 9. The CDR3 here is CASSLGSLAGGINEQFF. In DNA, the CDR3 is TGTGCCAGCAGCTTGGGTTCCCTAGCGGGGGGAATAAATGAGCAGTTCTTC.

V usage is TRBV5-8 and J usage is TRBJ1-2, with 7 bases that match TRBD1. CDR3 length equals 17 residues. CDR1 SGHTS and CDR2 YDEGEE come from the germline V gene. Losses at the gene ends were 6 bases for V and 4 bases for J; bases not matched to a gene: 18. CDR3 residues: CASNRTRDRLGSYGYTF. CDR3 bases: TGTGCCAGCAACCGTACGCGGGACAGACTGGGAAGCTATGGCTACACCTTC.

The rearrangement links TRBV29-1 to TRBJ1-3; D is unresolved. The V gene lost 5 bases and the J gene lost 3 bases, with 8 bases spanning the gap. CDR1 and CDR2 (germline): SQVTM, ANQGSEA. CDR3 length equals 12 residues. DNA of the CDR3: TGCAGCGTTCTTCCCTTTGGAAACACCATATATTTT. This codes for CSVLPFGNTIYF.

The CDR3 DNA follows: TGTGCCAGCAGTTTAAAGAGACAGGGATCGACCGGGGAGCTGTTTTTT. Translation gives CASSLKRQGSTGELFF. This chain connects TRBV28 to TRBJ2-2; 7 bases match TRBD1. Germline lookup yields CDR1 MDHEN and CDR2 SYDVKM. J was trimmed by 5 bases and V by 2 bases; bases with no gene match: 8. This CDR3 is 16 amino acids long.

The rearrangement links TRBV5-8 to TRBJ2-6; a possible D gene is TRBD1 (5 bases). V was cut by 3 bases and J by 0 bases, with 10 bases left in between. Germline V gives CDR1 SGHTS, CDR2 YDEGEE. The CDR3 is 16 amino acids. CDR3 protein: CASSSDSSSGANVLTF. Written as DNA, the CDR3 is TGTGCCAGCAGCTCCGACAGCAGCTCTGGGGCCAACGTCCTGACTTTC.

The chain carries TRBV6-6 and TRBJ2-2; 7 positions match TRBD1. V shed 10 bases and J 6 bases; nucleotides not matched to a gene: 8. The CDR3 runs to 13 residues. CDR1 and CDR2 (germline): MNHNY, SVGAGI (reference sequence). CDR3: CAIRNRGAGELFF. The CDR3 DNA is TGTGCCATCAGGAACAGGGGTGCCGGGGAGCTGTTTTTT.

This chain uses TRBV7-2 with TRBJ1-1, with D tentatively TRBD1 (6 bases). From germline, CDR1 is SGHTA and CDR2 FQGNSA. The CDR3 extends over 15 amino acids. V lost 1 base and J lost 2, with 11 bases in between. CDR3 region: CASSLGAGDNTEAFF. The CDR3 DNA reads as TGTGCCAGCAGCTTAGGGGCAGGGGATAACACTGAAGCTTTCTTT.

The rearrangement joins TRBV2 to TRBJ2-6, with 7 bases aligning to TRBD1. Trimming took 9 bases from V and 4 from J; bases not matched to a gene: 15. CDR3 length equals 17 residues. Germline CDR1 and CDR2: SNHLY and FYNNEI. The CDR3 loop is CASRDRDSTFGANVLTF. The CDR3 DNA is TGTGCCAGTAGGGATCGGGACAGTACATTCGGGGCCAACGTCCTGACTTTC.

The rearrangement joins TRBV11-2 to TRBJ2-4; TRBD1 is a possible D gene (5 bases). Looked up from germline, CDR1 is SGHAT and CDR2 is FQNNGV. The V end was cut by 4 bases, the J end by 8 bases, with 15 bases between. The CDR3 spans 14 residues. CDR3 in DNA: TGTGCCAGCAGCTCATCAGGGCCCCCCCACATTCAGTACTTC. It encodes CASSSSGPPHIQYF.

The V call is TRBV6-5, the J call TRBJ2-5; TRBD2 aligns across 9 bases. Trimming removed 2 bases from V and 1 base from J; junction bases left unmatched: 5. The CDR3 is made up of 16 amino acids. CDR1 is MNHEY and CDR2 is SVGAGI in the germline V gene. CDR3 protein: CASSYLPAGGQETQYF. The CDR3 coding sequence is TGTGCCAGCAGTTACCTACCAGCGGGGGGCCAAGAGACCCAGTACTTC.

This clone occurred once. The chain couples TRBV4-2 to TRBJ2-3; 10 nucleotides match TRBD2. Germline CDR1 is LGHNA and CDR2 is YNFKEQ. This CDR3 spans 20 amino acids. Unmatched junction bases numbered 17, after V lost 3 bases and J lost 2 bases. The CDR3 spells CASSQSPLRTAGGFTDTQYF. DNA of the CDR3: TGTGCCAGCAGCCAGAGCCCCCTTCGAACAGCGGGGGGGTTCACAGATACGCAGTATTTT.

The chain combines TRBV4-1 with TRBJ1-1, with a possible D match to TRBD1 (5 bases). V dropped 1 base and J dropped 5 bases, with 8 bases sitting between them. CDR1 is MGHRA, CDR2 YSYEKL, per germline. The CDR3 has 13 amino acids. CDR3 amino acids: CASSQVEGTEAFF. The CDR3 bases are TGCGCCAGCAGCCAAGTGGAGGGGACTGAAGCTTTCTTT.

The V and J genes are TRBV30 and TRBJ1-1, with TRBD1 as a possible D gene (5 bases). The CDR3 extends over 14 amino acids. The V gene lost 1 base and the J gene lost 2 bases, with 11 bases spanning the gap. Germline V gives CDR1 GTSNPN, CDR2 SVGIG (reference sequence). The CDR3 region has the DNA TGTGCCTGGAGTGCTGGGGACTTCAACACTGAAGCTTTCTTT. Translating it yields CAWSAGDFNTEAFF.

The chain carries TRBV2 and TRBJ2-2, with 9 bases matching TRBD1. Germline-derived CDR1 and CDR2 are SNHLY and FYNNEI. With 5 bases clipped from V and 5 bases from J, the junction kept 3 bases outside the gene matches. The CDR3 is 14 amino acids. CDR3 protein: CASSTGTGTGELFF. The CDR3 DNA is TGTGCCAGCAGTACCGGGACAGGGACCGGGGAGCTGTTTTTT.

The J gene is TRBJ1-2, the V gene TRBV30; TRBD1 aligns across 8 bases. This CDR3 is 14 amino acids long. CDR1 is GTSNPN and CDR2 is SVGIG in the germline V gene (reference sequence). With V trimmed by 0 bases and J by 6 bases, 6 bases remained unmatched. The CDR3 region has the DNA TGTGCCTGGAGTGTGGGCAGGGGGCAGAATGGCTACACCTTC. This encodes CAWSVGRGQNGYTF.

The V call is TRBV9, the J call TRBJ1-4; D is unresolved. The germline CDR1 and CDR2 sequences are SGDLS and YYNGEE. Deletions cut 4 bases from V and 8 bases from J, with 21 bases between. CDR3 length: 16 residues. CDR3 loop: CASSISYYRDGEKLFF. CDR3 sequence (DNA): TGTGCCAGCAGCATATCGTACTATCGGGATGGAGAAAAACTGTTTTTT. The entire variable domain, with the rest obtained from reference TRBV9 and TRBJ1-4, is as follows: DSGVTQTPKHLITATGQRVTLRCSPRSGDLSVYWYQQSLDQGLQFLIQYYNGEERAKGNILERFSAQQFPDLHSELNLSSLELGDSALYFCASSISYYRDGEKLFFGSGTQLSVL.

The chain recombines TRBV19 with TRBJ2-7; 7 positions agree with TRBD1. This CDR3 has 13 amino acids. Germline CDR1 and CDR2: LNHDA and SQIVND (reference sequence). Losses at the gene ends were 6 bases for V and 6 bases for J; bases not matched to a gene: 8. CDR3 protein: CASRDGTELEQYF. CDR3 nucleotide sequence: TGTGCCAGTAGGGACGGGACAGAACTCGAGCAGTACTTC.